This T cell receptor (beta chain) emerged from a study of blood T cell repertoires in COVID-19. Study summary: Samples taken during acute and convalescent COVID-19 were collected in the United States, Italy and Spain.

This clone was detected only once. With V trimmed by 2 bases and J by 1 base, 9 bases remained unmatched. This CDR3 is 17 amino acids long. Germline-derived CDR1 and CDR2 are SGHRS and YFSETQ. Profiling relied on immunoSEQ multiplex PCR, and the TCRdb table lists in-frame clones only, not all of them. The sample consists of a few hundred thousand clones, 86% of them appearing once. This chain links TRBV5-1 with TRBJ2-5; 9 nucleotides agree with TRBD1. What was sequenced was PBMCs or T cells enriched from blood (not recorded which). The receptor comes from a middle-aged man who had recovered from COVID-19. The CDR3 sequence: CASSFQPKQGAQETQYF. The CDR3 bases are TGCGCCAGCAGCTTCCAGCCCAAACAGGGGGCCCAAGAGACCCAGTACTTC.